The 23 T cell receptor beta chains reported below all come from one sample, sequenced in a study of tumor-infiltrating lymphocytes in localized non-small cell lung cancer. Only in-frame clones appear in the TCRdb table, and some are missing; sequencing was by immunoSEQ multiplex PCR. The repertoire includes approximately 21,000 clones, over 70% of them detected once, and 3% to 3.5% sits in the top ten. The sequenced material came from lung tumor tissue. All receptors derive from a human donor with non-small cell lung cancer.

The chain combines TRBV27 with TRBJ2-3, with D perhaps assigned TRBD1 or TRBD2 (5 bases each). The germline V and J ends were trimmed by 5 bases and 0 bases, with 9 bases remaining between them. Germline assignment: CDR1 MNHEY and CDR2 SMNVEV (reference sequence). This CDR3 is 14 amino acids long. The CDR3: CASSQGRSTDTQYF. Written as DNA, the CDR3 is TGTGCCAGCAGTCAGGGACGGAGCACAGATACGCAGTATTTT.

This chain uses TRBV19 with TRBJ2-3; no reliable D call. The CDR3 is 13 residues long. V gave up 5 bases and J gave up 1 base, with 7 bases separating them. Germline values: CDR1 LNHDA, CDR2 SQIVND (reference sequence). The CDR3: CASSLLGTDTQYF. The DNA for the CDR3 is TGTGCCAGTAGTCTACTTGGCACAGATACGCAGTATTTT.

V usage is TRBV6-5 and J usage is TRBJ2-1; 7 bases fit TRBD1. Germline V gene sequence: CDR1 MNHEY, CDR2 SVGAGI. This CDR3 comprises 13 residues. Trimming cost V 5 bases and J 9 bases; bases outside gene matches: 7. The CDR3 protein is CASSKGQKSEQFF. CDR3 coding DNA: TGTGCCAGCAGTAAGGGACAGAAGAGTGAGCAGTTCTTC.

This chain uses TRBV6-1 with TRBJ1-2; no reliable D call. Germline V gene data show CDR1 as MNHNS and CDR2 as SASEGT. The CDR3 loop spans 13 amino acids. V shed 0 bases and J shed 2 bases, with 4 bases lying between them. Here the CDR3 DNA reads TGTGCCAGCAGTGAAGCGGGCAACTATGGCTACACCTTC. It is translated as CASSEAGNYGYTF.

The V and J genes are TRBV7-8 and TRBJ1-5; D is unclear. Germline V gives CDR1 SGHVS, CDR2 FQNEAQ. CDR3 size: 14 residues. The V end was cut by 2 bases, the J end by 7 bases, with 12 bases between. CDR3 region: CASSLSLGYQPQHF. The CDR3 DNA reads as TGTGCCAGCAGCTTAAGTTTAGGTTACCAGCCCCAGCATTTT.

The chain couples TRBV7-2 to TRBJ1-1, with no clear D. CDR1 is SGHTA, CDR2 FQGNSA, per germline. Between the trimmed V and J ends, which lost 5 bases and 1 base, there was a span of 14 bases. This CDR3 region has 15 residues. This chain's CDR3 is CASSPRGRENTEAFF. The CDR3 bases are TGTGCCAGCAGCCCCCGCGGCAGAGAGAACACTGAAGCTTTCTTT.

The rearrangement links TRBV5-4 to TRBJ2-7; D remains ambiguous. CDR1 and CDR2 from the germline V gene are SGHNT and YYREEE (reference sequence). V was shortened by 0 bases and J by 2 bases, with 18 bases between the two germline ends. The length of the CDR3 is 17 residues. CDR3 protein: CASSLGALGSLTYEQYF. The CDR3 bases are TGTGCCAGCAGCTTGGGGGCCCTAGGCAGCCTAACCTACGAGCAGTACTTC.

The chain carries TRBV11-2 and TRBJ1-2; D perhaps matches TRBD1 (5 bases). V gave up 5 bases and J gave up 4 bases, with 11 bases separating them. The CDR3 spans 13 residues. CDR1 SGHAT and CDR2 FQNNGV come from the germline V gene. This CDR3 reads CASSPGGAYGYTF. The CDR3 coding sequence is TGTGCCAGCAGCCCTGGAGGGGCCTATGGCTACACCTTC.

V is TRBV10-3 and J is TRBJ2-5, with D possibly being TRBD1 (6 bases). V dropped 6 bases and J dropped 0 bases, with 11 bases sitting between them. The CDR3 is made up of 14 amino acids. Germline loops: CDR1 ENHRY, CDR2 SYGVKD. Here the CDR3 reads CAISPRGYQETQYF. As DNA, the CDR3 is TGTGCCATCAGCCCAAGGGGGTACCAAGAGACCCAGTACTTC.

This clone was detected once. The CDR3 DNA reads TGTGCCAGCAGCCCCAGACTAGCGGGTGGGGATACGCAGTATTTT. Protein: CASSPRLAGGDTQYF. This chain uses TRBV6-5 with TRBJ2-3, with TRBD2 matching over 10 bases. V dropped 6 bases and J dropped 6; count of bases not matched to a gene: 9. This CDR3 is built from 15 residues. Germline loops: CDR1 MNHEY, CDR2 SVGAGI.

The J gene is TRBJ1-1, the V gene TRBV5-1; D is unresolved. Germline V gene sequence: CDR1 SGHRS, CDR2 YFSETQ. The V gene lost 5 bases and the J gene lost 0 bases, with 11 bases spanning the gap. The CDR3 length is 14 residues. The CDR3 reads CASRTGPLNTEAFF. The CDR3 region has the DNA TGCGCCAGCAGAACGGGCCCCTTGAACACTGAAGCTTTCTTT.

The gene calls are TRBV9 and TRBJ2-7; a possible D gene is TRBD2 (6 bases). V dropped 0 bases and J dropped 0 bases, with 13 bases sitting between them. Germline values: CDR1 SGDLS, CDR2 YYNGEE. The CDR3 is made up of 16 amino acids. The CDR3 sequence: CASSVGGVVHSYEQYF. The CDR3 DNA reads as TGTGCCAGCAGCGTAGGGGGGGTAGTGCACTCCTACGAGCAGTACTTC.

The chain has TRBV19 and TRBJ1-5, with 8 bases aligning to TRBD1. CDR3 length equals 15 residues. Germline V gives CDR1 LNHDA, CDR2 SQIVND (reference sequence). The J segment lost 0 bases and the V segment lost 6 bases, leaving 4 bases of the junction unmatched. CDR3 sequence reads: CASRTTGDSNQPQHF. In DNA form, the CDR3 reads TGTGCCAGTAGGACGACAGGGGATAGCAATCAGCCCCAGCATTTT.

V usage is TRBV5-4 and J usage is TRBJ2-5; TRBD2 matches at 9 bases. V lost 0 bases and J lost 1; bases outside the gene matches: 4. Germline CDR1 is SGHNT and CDR2 is YYREEE (reference sequence). CDR3 length: 16 residues. Written as DNA, the CDR3 is TGTGCCAGCAGCTTGGGGGCGGGAGGGCCCCAAGAGACCCAGTACTTC. This codes for CASSLGAGGPQETQYF.

In its sample, this clone was seen once. The same CDR3 can be traced to other DNA sequences in this sample. The chain uses TRBV6-1 and TRBJ2-3; 9 positions match TRBD1. Germline V gene sequence: CDR1 MNHNS, CDR2 SASEGT. Losses at the gene ends were 4 bases for V and 3 bases for J; bases not matched to a gene: 2. The CDR3 consists of 14 residues. DNA of the CDR3: TGTGCCAGCAGTGCGGGACAGGGAACAGATACGCAGTATTTT. Translation: CASSAGQGTDTQYF.

The chain has TRBV29-1 and TRBJ2-7; D uncertain. The V and J ends lost 6 bases and 1 base respectively, with 7 bases between them. The CDR3 is 11 amino acids. Germline V lookup: CDR1 SQVTM, CDR2 ANQGSEA. The CDR3 protein is CSVSQSYEQYF. The CDR3 nucleotides are TGCAGCGTCTCGCAGTCCTACGAGCAGTACTTC.

In this sample, this clone turned up once. The chain links TRBV15 to TRBJ2-1, with 13 bases fitting TRBD2. Germline CDR1 and CDR2: LNHNV and YYDKDF (reference sequence). Trimming cost V 9 bases and J 3 bases; bases outside gene matches: 2. CDR3 length: 14 residues. CDR3 in DNA: TGTGCCACAGGACTAGCGGGAGTCTACAATGAGCAGTTCTTC. This gives the protein CATGLAGVYNEQFF. Using reference TRBV15 and TRBJ2-1 for the parts outside the CDR3, the full variable domain is DAMVIQNPRYQVTQFGKPVTLSCSQTLNHNVMYWYQQKSSQAPKLLFHYYDKDFNNEADTPDNFQSRRPNTSFCFLDIRSPGLGDTAMYLCATGLAGVYNEQFFGPGTRLTVL.

The rearrangement uses TRBV19 and TRBJ2-7; 7 bases fit TRBD2. Germline V CDR1 and CDR2: LNHDA, SQIVND (reference sequence). Trimming cost V 2 bases and J 4 bases; bases outside gene matches: 5. CDR3 length: 14 amino acids. CDR3 coding DNA: TGTGCCAGTAGTATACTAGCGGACCAATACGAGCAGTACTTC. Residues: CASSILADQYEQYF.

The chain carries TRBV29-1 and TRBJ1-3, with D possibly being TRBD1 (6 bases). Germline loops: CDR1 SQVTM, CDR2 ANQGSEA. V was shortened by 6 bases and J by 4 bases, with 13 bases between the two germline ends. The CDR3 length is 13 residues. The CDR3 bases are TGCAGCGTAAGCAGGGGAGAAGGAAACACCATATATTTT. Protein sequence: CSVSRGEGNTIYF.

This clone was picked up a small number of times. The chain employs TRBV2 and TRBJ1-2; no reliable D call. The CDR3 extends over 12 amino acids. V was clipped by 3 bases and J by 5 bases, with 7 bases between them. Germline V gene lookup returns CDR1 SNHLY and CDR2 FYNNEI. CDR3 sequence (DNA): TGTGCCAGCAGTGAGCGTGCTTATGGCTACACCTTC. It translates to CASSERAYGYTF.

The chain uses TRBV29-1 and TRBJ1-1; maybe TRBD1 (5 bases). The CDR3 consists of 14 residues. Trimming left V 4 bases short and J 2 bases short, with 14 bases between. Germline values: CDR1 SQVTM, CDR2 ANQGSEA. The CDR3 region has the DNA TGCAGCGTTGGGGTGGGGGGGATAAACACTGAAGCTTTCTTT. Amino acids: CSVGVGGINTEAFF.

The chain uses TRBV11-3 and TRBJ2-1; 7 nucleotides agree with TRBD2. In germline, CDR1 is SGHNT, CDR2 YENEEA. V was clipped by 0 bases and J by 7 bases; unmatched bases: 12. This CDR3 is built from 17 residues. The CDR3, as DNA: TGTGCCAGCAGCTTAGATCTCCCGGGCGGGAGCTTGAATGAGCAGTTCTTC. Translation gives CASSLDLPGGSLNEQFF.

This sequence joins TRBV30 and TRBJ2-1; weak D call: TRBD1 (6 bases). V gave up 2 bases and J gave up 10 bases, with 12 bases separating them. Germline V gene data show CDR1 as GTSNPN and CDR2 as SVGIG (reference sequence). This CDR3 has 12 amino acids. DNA for the CDR3: TGTGCCTGGAGTTTTCAGGGGAAGGAGCAGTTCTTC. It specifies CAWSFQGKEQFF.